This TCR beta chain was recovered during a study of beta chain features in type 1 diabetes. Regarding the study as a whole: Researchers report that Type 1 diabetes patients had moderately but significantly shorter TCRB CDR3s across all four CD4+ subsets. Patients showed naive, central memory and Treg TCRB repertoires that appeared more similar than those of healthy donors. Fewer insertions but more deletions were seen at VDJ junctions in type 1 diabetes patients.

Cells sorted by CD45RO/CCR7/CD25/CD127/CD95/CD27 comprised CD4+ naive, central memory, regulatory and stem cell-like memory cells. Germline values: CDR1 SGHTA, CDR2 FQGNSA. This CDR3 is built from 14 residues. Trimming cost V 2 bases and J 7 bases, with 12 bases left between them. This clone turned up a few times. The antigen remains unidentified. Reverse transcription of all isolated RNA meant that expressed TCRB transcripts were sequenced. Libraries were prepared by immunoSEQ multiplex PCR; TCRdb keeps only in-frame clonotypes and omits some of them. Among 200,000 to 250,000 clones listed, 11% to 15% were seen once.

The chain carries TRBV7-2 and TRBJ2-1; possible D gene TRBD2, 5 bases. The sequencing input was naive CD4+ T cells from blood. The clonotype comes from a man aged 25 to 40 with type 1 diabetes. The CDR3 sequence: CASSLPTSQNEQFF. The CDR3 coding sequence is TGTGCCAGCAGCTTACCCACTAGTCAAAATGAGCAGTTCTTC. The full variable domain, completed using reference TRBV7-2 and TRBJ2-1, is GAGVSQSPSNKVTEKGKDVELRCDPISGHTALYWYRQSLGQGLEFLIYFQGNSAPDKSGLPSDRFSAERTGGSVSTLTIQRTQQEDSAVYLCASSLPTSQNEQFFGPGTRLTVL.